This is a list of T cell receptor beta chains from one sample in a study of blood T cell repertoires in COVID-19. Sequencing used immunoSEQ multiplex PCR; TCRdb keeps in-frame clones, though not all of them. This table holds 150,000 to 200,000 clones, around 74% found once. Sequenced: peripheral blood. The receptors were sampled from a woman older than 75 with acute or convalescent COVID-19. Each CDR3 is given with its conserved first and last residue. Each record gives: J gene, V gene, clone size, D gene, CDR3 DNA, CDR3 protein. D genes are given only for firm matches. Rows give clone size only sometimes, using once, few, many, or a class for an expanded clone.

J gene: TRBJ2-3
V gene: TRBV18
clone size: .
D gene: TRBD1
CDR3 DNA: TGTGCCAGCTCACCGGGGACAGCCACAGATACGCAGTATTTT
CDR3 protein: CASSPGTATDTQYF

J gene: TRBJ2-7
V gene: TRBV4-1
clone size: .
D gene: TRBD1
CDR3 DNA: TGCGCCAGCAGCTTCGGACAGGGGCCCTACGAGCAGTACTTC
CDR3 protein: CASSFGQGPYEQYF

J gene: TRBJ2-2
V gene: TRBV24-1
clone size: .
D gene: .
CDR3 DNA: TGTGCCACCAGTGATCGTAGCGGCGCGAACACCGGGGAGCTGTTTTTT
CDR3 protein: CATSDRSGANTGELFF

J gene: TRBJ2-3
V gene: TRBV24-1
clone size: .
D gene: TRBD2
CDR3 DNA: TGTGCCACCAGCAACCCTAGCGGGAGCACAGATACGCAGTATTTT
CDR3 protein: CATSNPSGSTDTQYF

J gene: TRBJ2-7
V gene: TRBV19
clone size: .
D gene: .
CDR3 DNA: TGTGCCAGTAGTATGGGGGGGGCCAGTTACTACGAGCAGTACTTC
CDR3 protein: CASSMGGASYYEQYF

J gene: TRBJ2-1
V gene: TRBV18
clone size: .
D gene: TRBD2
CDR3 DNA: TGTGCCAGCTCACCGGACGGACTAGCCTACTCTGAGCAGTTCTTC
CDR3 protein: CASSPDGLAYSEQFF

J gene: TRBJ2-1
V gene: TRBV30
clone size: few
D gene: TRBD2
CDR3 DNA: TGTGCCTGGAGTGTAAGCGGGGGCCCCTACAATGAGCAGTTCTTC
CDR3 protein: CAWSVSGGPYNEQFF

J gene: TRBJ2-1
V gene: TRBV19
clone size: .
D gene: TRBD2
CDR3 DNA: TGTGCCAGTAGTGCTAGCGGGAGGCGCAATGAGCAGTTCTTC
CDR3 protein: CASSASGRRNEQFF

J gene: TRBJ2-7
V gene: TRBV28
clone size: few
D gene: TRBD2
CDR3 DNA: TGTGCCAGCAGTTTGCCTAGCGGGAGGGGGGAGCAGTACTTC
CDR3 protein: CASSLPSGRGEQYF

J gene: TRBJ2-3
V gene: TRBV30
clone size: few
D gene: .
CDR3 DNA: TGTGCCTGGAGTGTTGGCGGGAGCACAGATACGCAGTATTTT
CDR3 protein: CAWSVGGSTDTQYF

J gene: TRBJ2-7
V gene: TRBV6-1
clone size: few
D gene: TRBD2
CDR3 DNA: TGTGCCAGCAGTGAACTAGCGGGAGTAGGCTACGAGCAGTACTTC
CDR3 protein: CASSELAGVGYEQYF

J gene: TRBJ2-3
V gene: TRBV6-5
clone size: .
D gene: TRBD2
CDR3 DNA: TGTGCCAGCAGTTACTCCAGACTAGCGGGAGACCCGTATTTT
CDR3 protein: CASSYSRLAGDPYF

J gene: TRBJ2-1
V gene: TRBV7-8
clone size: .
D gene: TRBD2
CDR3 DNA: TGTGCCAGCAGCCGTAGGGGACTAGCGGGAGGGTCGATCTACAATGAGCAGTTCTTC
CDR3 protein: CASSRRGLAGGSIYNEQFF

J gene: TRBJ1-2
V gene: TRBV19
clone size: .
D gene: TRBD1
CDR3 DNA: TGTGCCAGTAGTGGACGACAGGGCTTCAACTATGGCTACACCTTC
CDR3 protein: CASSGRQGFNYGYTF

J gene: TRBJ1-5
V gene: TRBV6-2/TRBV6-3
clone size: .
D gene: .
CDR3 DNA: TGTGCCAGCAGCACAGGTTTCAATCAGCCCCAGCATTTT
CDR3 protein: CASSTGFNQPQHF

J gene: TRBJ2-2
V gene: TRBV3-1/TRBV3-2
clone size: .
D gene: .
CDR3 DNA: TGTGCCAGCAGCCAGAGCGGAGGGGCCGACACCGGGGAGCTGTTTTTT
CDR3 protein: CASSQSGGADTGELFF

J gene: TRBJ1-1
V gene: TRBV19
clone size: .
D gene: .
CDR3 DNA: TGTGCCAGTACCTTGACACTCCTGAACACTGAAGCTTTCTTT
CDR3 protein: CASTLTLLNTEAFF

J gene: TRBJ1-2
V gene: TRBV5-1
clone size: .
D gene: TRBD1
CDR3 DNA: TGCGCCAGCAGCTTCGGACAGGGGGCATTTGGCTACACCTTC
CDR3 protein: CASSFGQGAFGYTF

J gene: TRBJ2-1
V gene: TRBV27
clone size: few
D gene: TRBD2
CDR3 DNA: TGTGCCAGCAGAGCCCTAGCGGGGTACTACAATGAGCAGTTCTTC
CDR3 protein: CASRALAGYYNEQFF

J gene: TRBJ2-7
V gene: TRBV7-2
clone size: .
D gene: TRBD2
CDR3 DNA: TGTGCCAGCAGCTTAGTGCTAGCGGGTACCTCCTACGAGCAGTACTTC
CDR3 protein: CASSLVLAGTSYEQYF

J gene: TRBJ2-4
V gene: TRBV11-2
clone size: .
D gene: TRBD1
CDR3 DNA: TGTGCCAGCAGCTTAGCGAGAGGACAGGGGGAAAACATTCAGTACTTC
CDR3 protein: CASSLARGQGENIQYF

J gene: TRBJ2-3
V gene: TRBV7-9
clone size: .
D gene: TRBD2
CDR3 DNA: TGTGCCAGCAGCTTATGGGGGATAGCGGGAGTGGGCACAGATACGCAGTATTTT
CDR3 protein: CASSLWGIAGVGTDTQYF